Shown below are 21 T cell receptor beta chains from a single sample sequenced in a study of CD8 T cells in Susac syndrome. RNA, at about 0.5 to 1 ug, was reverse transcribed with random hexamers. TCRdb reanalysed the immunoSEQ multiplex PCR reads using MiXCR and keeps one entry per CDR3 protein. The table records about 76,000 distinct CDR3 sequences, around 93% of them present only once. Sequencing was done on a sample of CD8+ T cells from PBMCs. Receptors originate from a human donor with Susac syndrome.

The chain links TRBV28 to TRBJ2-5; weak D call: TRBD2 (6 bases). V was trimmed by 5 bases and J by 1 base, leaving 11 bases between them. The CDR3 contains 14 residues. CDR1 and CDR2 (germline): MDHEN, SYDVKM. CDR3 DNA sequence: TGTGCCAGCAGTCCCCGCGGGATCCAAGAGACCCAGTACTTC. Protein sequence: CASSPRGIQETQYF.

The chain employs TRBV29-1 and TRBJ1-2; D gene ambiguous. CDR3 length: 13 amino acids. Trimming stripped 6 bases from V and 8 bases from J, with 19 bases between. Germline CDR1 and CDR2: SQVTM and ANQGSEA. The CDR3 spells CSVKGPAERGYTF. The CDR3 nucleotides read TGCAGCGTGAAGGGCCCCGCCGAGCGGGGCTACACCTTC.

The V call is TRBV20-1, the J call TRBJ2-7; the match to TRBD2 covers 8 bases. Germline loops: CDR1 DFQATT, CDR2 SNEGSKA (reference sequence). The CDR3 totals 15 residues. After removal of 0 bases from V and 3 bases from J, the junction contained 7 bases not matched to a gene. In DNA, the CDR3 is TGCAGTGCTAGAGACCTCGGGAGGGCCAACTACGAGCAGTACTTC. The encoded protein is CSARDLGRANYEQYF.

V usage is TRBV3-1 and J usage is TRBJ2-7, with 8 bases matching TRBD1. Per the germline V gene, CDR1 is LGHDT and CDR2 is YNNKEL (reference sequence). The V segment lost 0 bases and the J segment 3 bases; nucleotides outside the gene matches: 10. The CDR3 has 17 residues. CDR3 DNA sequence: TGTGCCAGCAGCCAAGAGGGGACAGGTGGGGGCATCTACGAGCAGTACTTC. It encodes CASSQEGTGGGIYEQYF.

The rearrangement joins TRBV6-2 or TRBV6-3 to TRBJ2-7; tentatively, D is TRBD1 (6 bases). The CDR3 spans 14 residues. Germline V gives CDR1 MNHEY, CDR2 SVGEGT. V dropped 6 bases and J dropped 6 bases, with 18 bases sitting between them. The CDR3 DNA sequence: TGTGCCAGCAGCGCCGACGGGATAGGGGGCGAGCAGTACTTC. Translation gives CASSADGIGGEQYF.

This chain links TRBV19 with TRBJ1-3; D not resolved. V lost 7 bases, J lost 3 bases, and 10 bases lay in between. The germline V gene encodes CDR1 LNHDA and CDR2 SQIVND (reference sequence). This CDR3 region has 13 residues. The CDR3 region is CASIIGGGNTIYF. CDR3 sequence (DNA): TGTGCCAGTATCATCGGCGGTGGAAACACCATATATTTT.

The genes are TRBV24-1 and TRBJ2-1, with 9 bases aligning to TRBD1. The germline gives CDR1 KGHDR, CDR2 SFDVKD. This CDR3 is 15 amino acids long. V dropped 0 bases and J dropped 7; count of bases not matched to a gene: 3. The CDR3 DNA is TGTGCCACCAGTGATTTGCCGGACAGGGGTAATGAGCAGTTCTTC. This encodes CATSDLPDRGNEQFF.

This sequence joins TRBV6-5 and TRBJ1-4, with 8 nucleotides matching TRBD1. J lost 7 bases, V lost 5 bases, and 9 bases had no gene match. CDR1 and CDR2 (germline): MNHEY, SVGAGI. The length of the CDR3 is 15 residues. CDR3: CASSPGTGLSEKLFF. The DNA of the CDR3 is TGTGCCAGCAGTCCCGGGACAGGATTAAGTGAAAAACTGTTTTTT.

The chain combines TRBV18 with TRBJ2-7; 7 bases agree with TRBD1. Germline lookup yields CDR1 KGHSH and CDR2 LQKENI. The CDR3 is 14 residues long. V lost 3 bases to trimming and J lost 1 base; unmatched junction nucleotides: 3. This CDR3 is CASSPGTVSYEQYF. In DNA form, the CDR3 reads TGTGCCAGCTCACCCGGGACAGTATCCTACGAGCAGTACTTC.

CDR3 sequence reads: CASSQSGQSGYTF. CDR3 coding DNA: TGTGCCAGCAGCCAATCGGGACAGAGCGGCTACACCTTC. The rearrangement uses TRBV7-9 and TRBJ1-2; 7 bases align to TRBD1. CDR1 SEHNR and CDR2 FQNEAQ come from the germline V gene (reference sequence). J was trimmed by 8 bases and V by 5 bases; bases with no gene match: 8. The CDR3 has 13 amino acids.

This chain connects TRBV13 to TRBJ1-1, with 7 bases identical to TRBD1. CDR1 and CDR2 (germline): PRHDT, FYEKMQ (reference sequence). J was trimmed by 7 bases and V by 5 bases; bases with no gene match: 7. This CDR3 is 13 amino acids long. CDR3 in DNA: TGTGCCAGCAGCCTCCCAGGGGGGAGTGAAGCTTTCTTT. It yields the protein CASSLPGGSEAFF.

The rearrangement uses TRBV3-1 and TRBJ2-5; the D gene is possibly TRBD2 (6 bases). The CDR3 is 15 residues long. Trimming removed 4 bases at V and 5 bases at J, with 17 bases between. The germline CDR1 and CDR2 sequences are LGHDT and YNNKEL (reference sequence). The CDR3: CASSRASASRETQYF. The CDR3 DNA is TGTGCCAGCAGCCGGGCTAGCGCCAGTCGGGAGACCCAGTACTTC.

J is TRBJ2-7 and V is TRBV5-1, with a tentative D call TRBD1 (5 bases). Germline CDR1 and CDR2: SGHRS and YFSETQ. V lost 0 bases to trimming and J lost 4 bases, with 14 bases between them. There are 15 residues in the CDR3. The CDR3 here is CASSLAAGQTYEQYF. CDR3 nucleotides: TGCGCCAGCAGCTTGGCGGCAGGGCAGACGTACGAGCAGTACTTC.

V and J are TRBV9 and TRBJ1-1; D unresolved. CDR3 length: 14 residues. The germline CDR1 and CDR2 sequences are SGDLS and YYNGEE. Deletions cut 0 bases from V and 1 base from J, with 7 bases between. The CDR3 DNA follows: TGTGCCAGCAGCGTAGGGGTCACGAACACTGAAGCTTTCTTT. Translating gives CASSVGVTNTEAFF.

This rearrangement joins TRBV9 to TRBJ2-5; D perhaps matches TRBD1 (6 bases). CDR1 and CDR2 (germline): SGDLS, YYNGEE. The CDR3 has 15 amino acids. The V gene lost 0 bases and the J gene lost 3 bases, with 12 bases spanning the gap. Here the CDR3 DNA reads TGTGCCAGCAGCGTAGCCGCTTGGACAGAAGAGACCCAGTACTTC. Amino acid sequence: CASSVAAWTEETQYF.

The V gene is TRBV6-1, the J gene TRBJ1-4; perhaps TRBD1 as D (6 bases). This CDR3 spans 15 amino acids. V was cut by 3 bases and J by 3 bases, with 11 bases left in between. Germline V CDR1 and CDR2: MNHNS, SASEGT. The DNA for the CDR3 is TGTGCCAGCAGTGACACAGGGTACCCTAATGAAAAACTGTTTTTT. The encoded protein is CASSDTGYPNEKLFF.

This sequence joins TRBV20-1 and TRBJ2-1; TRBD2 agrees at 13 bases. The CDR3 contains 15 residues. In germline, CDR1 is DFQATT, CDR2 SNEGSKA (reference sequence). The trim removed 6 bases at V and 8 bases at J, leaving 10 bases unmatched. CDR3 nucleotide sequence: TGCAGTGCCAAGACTAGCGGGGGGCGGTGGGATGAGCAGTTCTTC. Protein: CSAKTSGGRWDEQFF.

This CDR3 is CASSPAGGPNNEQFF. CDR3 nucleotides: TGTGCCAGCTCACCAGCAGGGGGTCCTAACAATGAGCAGTTCTTC. The chain recombines TRBV18 with TRBJ2-1, with 7 positions matching TRBD1. This CDR3 is 15 amino acids long. Trimming took 2 bases from V and 5 from J; bases not matched to a gene: 6. Germline assignment: CDR1 KGHSH and CDR2 LQKENI.

CDR3 nucleotide sequence: TGTGCCAGCAGCTCCTCGACAGGGGTCCATCAGCCCCAGCATTTT. It is translated as CASSSSTGVHQPQHF. The chain has TRBV7-9 and TRBJ1-5, with TRBD1 matching 8 bases. CDR1 is SEHNR and CDR2 is FQNEAQ in the germline V gene (reference sequence). This CDR3 contains 15 residues. After removal of 4 bases from V and 5 bases from J, the junction contained 7 bases not matched to a gene.

CDR3 sequence reads: CSAERGIGTGELFF. For the CDR3, the DNA is TGCAGTGCCGAAAGGGGGATTGGCACCGGGGAGCTGTTTTTT. This chain uses TRBV20-1 with TRBJ2-2; the D gene is possibly TRBD1 (6 bases). Trimming removed 6 bases at V and 4 bases at J, with 15 bases between. Germline lookup yields CDR1 DFQATT and CDR2 SNEGSKA (reference sequence). The CDR3 length is 14 residues.

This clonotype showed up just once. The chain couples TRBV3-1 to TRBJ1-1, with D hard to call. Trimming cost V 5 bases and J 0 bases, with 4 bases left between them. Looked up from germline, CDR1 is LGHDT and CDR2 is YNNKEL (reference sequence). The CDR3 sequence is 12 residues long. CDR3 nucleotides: TGTGCCAGCAGCAGGGTGAACACTGAAGCTTTCTTT. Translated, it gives CASSRVNTEAFF.